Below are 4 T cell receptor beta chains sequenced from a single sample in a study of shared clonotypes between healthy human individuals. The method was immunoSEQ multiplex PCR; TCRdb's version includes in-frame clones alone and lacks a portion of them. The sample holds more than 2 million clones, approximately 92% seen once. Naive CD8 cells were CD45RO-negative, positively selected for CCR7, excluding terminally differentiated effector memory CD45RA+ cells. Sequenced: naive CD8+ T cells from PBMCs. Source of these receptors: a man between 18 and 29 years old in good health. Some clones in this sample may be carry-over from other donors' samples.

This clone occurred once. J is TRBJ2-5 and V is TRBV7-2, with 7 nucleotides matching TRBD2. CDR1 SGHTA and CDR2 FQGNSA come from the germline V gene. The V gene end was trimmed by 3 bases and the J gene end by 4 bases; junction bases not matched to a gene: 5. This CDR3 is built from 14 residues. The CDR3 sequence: CASSFPTSIETQYF. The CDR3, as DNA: TGTGCCAGCAGCTTCCCGACTAGCATAGAGACCCAGTACTTC.

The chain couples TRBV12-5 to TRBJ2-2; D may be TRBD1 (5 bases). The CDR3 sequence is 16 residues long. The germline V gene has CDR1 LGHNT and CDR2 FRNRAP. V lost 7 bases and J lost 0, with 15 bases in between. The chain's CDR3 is CASALTEPSNTGELFF. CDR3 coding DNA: TGTGCTAGTGCGCTGACAGAACCGTCGAACACCGGGGAGCTGTTTTTT.

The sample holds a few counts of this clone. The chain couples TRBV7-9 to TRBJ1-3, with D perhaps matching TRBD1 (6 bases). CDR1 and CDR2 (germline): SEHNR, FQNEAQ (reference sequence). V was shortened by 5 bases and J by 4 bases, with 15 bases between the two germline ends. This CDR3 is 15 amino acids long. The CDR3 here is CASSPTRGDGNTIYF. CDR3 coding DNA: TGTGCCAGCAGCCCCACGAGGGGGGACGGAAACACCATATATTTT.

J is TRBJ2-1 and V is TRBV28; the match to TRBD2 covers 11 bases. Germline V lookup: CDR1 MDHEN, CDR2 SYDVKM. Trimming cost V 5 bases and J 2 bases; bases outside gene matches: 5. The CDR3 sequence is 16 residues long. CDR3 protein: CASSDSGRAAYNEQFF. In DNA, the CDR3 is TGTGCCAGCAGTGATAGCGGGAGGGCCGCCTACAATGAGCAGTTCTTC. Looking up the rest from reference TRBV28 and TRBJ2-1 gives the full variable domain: DVKVTQSSRYLVKRTGEKVFLECVQDMDHENMFWYRQDPGLGLRLIYFSYDVKMKEKGDIPEGYSVSREKKERFSLILESASTNQTSMYLCASSDSGRAAYNEQFFGPGTRLTVL.